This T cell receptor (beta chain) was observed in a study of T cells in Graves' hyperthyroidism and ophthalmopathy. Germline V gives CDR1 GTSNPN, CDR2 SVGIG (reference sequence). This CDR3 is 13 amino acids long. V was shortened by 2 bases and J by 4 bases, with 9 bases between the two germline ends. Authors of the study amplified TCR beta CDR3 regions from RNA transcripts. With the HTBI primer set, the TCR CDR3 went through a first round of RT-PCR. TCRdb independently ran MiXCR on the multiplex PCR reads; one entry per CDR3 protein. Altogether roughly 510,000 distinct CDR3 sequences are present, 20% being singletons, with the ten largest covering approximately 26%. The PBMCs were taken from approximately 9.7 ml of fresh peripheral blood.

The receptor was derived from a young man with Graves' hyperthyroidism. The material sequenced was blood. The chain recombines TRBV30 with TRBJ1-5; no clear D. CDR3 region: CAWSLAGNQPQHF. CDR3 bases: TGTGCCTGGAGTTTAGCCGGGAATCAGCCCCAGCATTTT.